Listed below are T cell receptor beta chains from one sample, sequenced in a study of human T cells and chemical hapten exposure. TCRdb ran MiXCR on the RACE reads and lists one entry per CDR3 protein. The profile shows 45,000 to 70,000 distinct CDR3 sequences, 7.5% to 10% of them singletons. The specimen comprised whole blood, sampled in connection with sensitization to the hapten diphenylcyclopropenone (DPC). The receptors here all came from a woman between 40 and 55 years old with alopecia areata. Some clones in this sample may be carry-over from other donors' samples. The CDR3 runs from the conserved cysteine through the conserved F or W. D genes are given only for firm matches.

v_gene	d_gene	j_gene	CDR3aa
TRBV6-4	TRBD1	TRBJ2-1	CASSDGTGGNEQFF
TRBV5-6	.	TRBJ2-1	CASSLLVSHNEQFF
TRBV13	.	TRBJ2-2	CASNSLSLANTGELFF
TRBV5-1	.	TRBJ2-7	CASSLAGQSTYEQYF
TRBV20-1	TRBD1	TRBJ2-5	CSAGGQGGRETQYF
TRBV4-1	TRBD1	TRBJ1-3	CASSQDRTGPGNTIYF
TRBV12-3/TRBV12-4	.	TRBJ2-3	CASRPGGMADTQYF
TRBV5-1	.	TRBJ2-7	CASGQGAPVGEQYF
TRBV4-1	TRBD1	TRBJ2-7	CASSQEQGAGEQYF
TRBV3-1	.	TRBJ2-1	CASSLLGGASNEQFF
TRBV18	.	TRBJ1-4	CASSPLRSAEFNEKLFF
TRBV7-9	TRBD1	TRBJ2-6	CASSSQGGSPGANVLTF
TRBV7-2	.	TRBJ2-1	CASSLVTANEQFF
TRBV3-1	TRBD2	TRBJ2-3	CASSPNPSGGALEADTQYF
TRBV3-1	.	TRBJ1-1	CASSQDGRFEAFF
TRBV29-1	.	TRBJ2-7	CSVETPGDYPPSYEQYF
TRBV12-3/TRBV12-4	.	TRBJ2-3	CASSLDTRGQYF
TRBV20-1	TRBD1	TRBJ2-7	CSAFRDRGVHEQYF
TRBV6-5	.	TRBJ1-2	CASRLLPNLPHRSDYGYTF
TRBV4-2	TRBD2	TRBJ2-5	CASSQDGTNQETQYF
TRBV4-1	TRBD2	TRBJ2-3	CASSPAWAGGTDTQYF
TRBV9	.	TRBJ1-1	CASSVVGGSTEAFF
TRBV5-1	TRBD1	TRBJ2-6	CASSPLPGQVNSEANVLTF
TRBV3-1	.	TRBJ1-1	CASSQAIQFMNTEAFF
TRBV6-1	TRBD1	TRBJ2-7	CASSSQGGVGYEQYF
TRBV20-1	TRBD2	TRBJ2-1	CSAPSSGGNYNEQFF
TRBV2	.	TRBJ2-1	CASSEGQNEQFF
TRBV2	.	TRBJ2-5	CASLTGSEETQYF
TRBV5-6	TRBD2	TRBJ2-1	CASSFRSSGGFEQFF
TRBV2	.	TRBJ2-7	CASRVEGKGSEQYF
TRBV7-9	.	TRBJ2-1	CASSVLAGRPNEQFF
TRBV2	TRBD1	TRBJ1-5	CASSEAGGQSHPQHF
TRBV6-6	TRBD2	TRBJ2-3	CASRTTSGGAVGSTDTQYF
TRBV5-1	.	TRBJ1-2	CASSLGTVNYGYTF
TRBV6-1	.	TRBJ2-7	CASSTTSYYEQYF
TRBV5-6	.	TRBJ1-6	CASSLRGRNSPLHF
TRBV30	.	TRBJ2-7	CAWSEFLEQYF
TRBV11-3	.	TRBJ2-7	CASSLGQEGDEQYF
TRBV6-2/TRBV6-3	.	TRBJ2-3	CASQRGSDTQYF
TRBV11-1	.	TRBJ2-7	CASSLGGGAYEQYF